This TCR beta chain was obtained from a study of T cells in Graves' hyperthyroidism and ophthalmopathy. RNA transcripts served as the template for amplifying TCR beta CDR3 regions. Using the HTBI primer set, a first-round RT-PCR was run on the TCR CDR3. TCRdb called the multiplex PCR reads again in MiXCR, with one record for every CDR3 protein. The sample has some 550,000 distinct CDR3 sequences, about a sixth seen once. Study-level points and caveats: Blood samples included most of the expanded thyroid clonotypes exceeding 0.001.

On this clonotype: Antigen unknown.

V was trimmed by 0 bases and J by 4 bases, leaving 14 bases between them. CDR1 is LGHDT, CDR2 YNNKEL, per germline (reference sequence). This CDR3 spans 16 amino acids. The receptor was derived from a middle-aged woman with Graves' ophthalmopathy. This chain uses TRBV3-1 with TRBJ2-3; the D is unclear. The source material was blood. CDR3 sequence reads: CASSQDRVPLADTQYF. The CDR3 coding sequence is TGTGCCAGCAGCCAAGATAGGGTACCCCTGGCAGATACGCAGTATTTT.